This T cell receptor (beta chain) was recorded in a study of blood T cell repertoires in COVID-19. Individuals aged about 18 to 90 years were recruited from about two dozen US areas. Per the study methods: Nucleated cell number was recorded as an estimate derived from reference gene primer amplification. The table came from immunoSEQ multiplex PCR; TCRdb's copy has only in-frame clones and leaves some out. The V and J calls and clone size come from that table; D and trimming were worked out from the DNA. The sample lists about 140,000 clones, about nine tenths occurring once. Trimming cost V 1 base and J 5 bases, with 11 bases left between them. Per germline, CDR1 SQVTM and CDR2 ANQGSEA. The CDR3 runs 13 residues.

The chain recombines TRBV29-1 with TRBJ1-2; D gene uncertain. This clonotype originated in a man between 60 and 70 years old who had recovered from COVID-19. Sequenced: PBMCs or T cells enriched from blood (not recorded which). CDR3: CSVEGRFLYGYTF. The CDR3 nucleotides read TGCAGCGTTGAAGGGAGGTTCTTATATGGCTACACCTTC.